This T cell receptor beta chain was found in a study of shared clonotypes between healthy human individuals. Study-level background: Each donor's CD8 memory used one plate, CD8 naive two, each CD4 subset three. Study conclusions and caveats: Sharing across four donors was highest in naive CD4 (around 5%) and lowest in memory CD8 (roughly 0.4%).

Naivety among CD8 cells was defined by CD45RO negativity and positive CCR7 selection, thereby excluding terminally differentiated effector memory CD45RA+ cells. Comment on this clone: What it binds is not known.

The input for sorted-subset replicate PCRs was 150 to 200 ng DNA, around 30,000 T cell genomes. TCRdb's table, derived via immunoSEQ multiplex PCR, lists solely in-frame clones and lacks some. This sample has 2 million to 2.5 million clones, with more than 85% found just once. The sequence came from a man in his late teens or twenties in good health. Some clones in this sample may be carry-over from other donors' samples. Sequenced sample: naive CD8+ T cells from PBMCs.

The CDR3 reads CASSLGELTSYNEQFF. Written as DNA, the CDR3 is TGTGCCAGCAGCTTGGGTGAGTTGACCTCCTACAATGAGCAGTTCTTC. The rearrangement joins TRBV7-9 to TRBJ2-1; no reliable D call. CDR1 and CDR2 from the germline V gene are SEHNR and FQNEAQ (reference sequence). The CDR3 covers 16 residues. Trimming took 3 bases from V and 0 from J, leaving 12 bases between them. Using reference TRBV7-9 and TRBJ2-1 for the parts outside the CDR3, the full variable domain is DTGVSQNPRHKITKRGQNVTFRCDPISEHNRLYWYRQTLGQGPEFLTYFQNEAQLEKSRLLSDRFSAERPKGSFSTLEIQRTEQGDSAMYLCASSLGELTSYNEQFFGPGTRLTVL.